Listed below are T cell receptor beta chains from one sample, sequenced in a study of response to subunit inactivated influenza vaccine. Each CDR3 protein is one row after TCRdb ran MiXCR on the RT-PCR reads. The sample has more than 200,000 distinct CDR3 sequences; less than 15% are singletons. This material consisted of non-naive T cells sorted from PBMCs, taken around 15 days before vaccination. These TCRs come from a man between 45 and 60 years old who received an inactivated influenza vaccine. The CDR3 runs from the conserved cysteine through the conserved F or W. The order of the fields is V gene, J gene, D gene, clone size, CDR3 protein, CDR3 DNA. A D gene is named only where the DNA matches it firmly. Size is stated for part of the rows, as once, few or many counts, or as a class when the clone is expanded.

v_gene: TRBV5-1; j_gene: TRBJ2-3; d_gene: .; abundance: many; CDR3aa: CASGRVAEGDTQYF; CDR3nt: TGCGCCAGCGGACGGGTGGCGGAAGGGGATACGCAGTATTTT
v_gene: TRBV6-2/TRBV6-3; j_gene: TRBJ2-2; d_gene: .; abundance: .; CDR3aa: CASSYSPGGRDTGELFF; CDR3nt: TGTGCCAGCAGTTACTCCCCGGGGGGCCGGGACACCGGGGAGCTGTTTTTT
v_gene: TRBV7-9; j_gene: TRBJ2-7; d_gene: TRBD2; abundance: .; CDR3aa: CASSFSSGTSYEQYF; CDR3nt: TGTGCCAGCAGCTTTTCTAGCGGGACATCCTACGAGCAGTACTTC
v_gene: TRBV7-9; j_gene: TRBJ2-3; d_gene: .; abundance: .; CDR3aa: CASSGAQDTQYF; CDR3nt: TGTGCCAGCAGCGGAGCACAGGATACGCAGTATTTT
v_gene: TRBV7-3; j_gene: TRBJ2-3; d_gene: TRBD2; abundance: few; CDR3aa: CASSLIGRAWDTQYF; CDR3nt: TGTGCCAGCAGCTTAATCGGGAGGGCCTGGGATACGCAGTATTTT
v_gene: TRBV29-1; j_gene: TRBJ2-6; d_gene: .; abundance: few; CDR3aa: CSPPAAARYGANVLTF; CDR3nt: TGCAGCCCACCGGCCGCTGCCCGGTACGGGGCCAACGTCCTGACTTTC
v_gene: TRBV29-1; j_gene: TRBJ2-7; d_gene: TRBD2; abundance: .; CDR3aa: CSVETREGGTYEQYF; CDR3nt: TGCAGCGTTGAAACGAGGGAGGGAGGTACCTACGAGCAGTACTTC
v_gene: TRBV7-8; j_gene: TRBJ2-5; d_gene: .; abundance: few; CDR3aa: CASSWGGPLETQYF; CDR3nt: TGTGCCAGCAGCTGGGGGGGCCCTTTAGAGACCCAGTACTTC
v_gene: TRBV6-2/TRBV6-3; j_gene: TRBJ2-7; d_gene: .; abundance: .; CDR3aa: CASSTTIWEQYF; CDR3nt: TGTGCCAGCAGCACCACCATTTGGGAGCAGTACTTC
v_gene: TRBV28; j_gene: TRBJ2-7; d_gene: .; abundance: .; CDR3aa: CASSFTGTFYEQYF; CDR3nt: TGTGCCAGCAGTTTTACAGGAACCTTCTACGAGCAGTACTTC
v_gene: TRBV10-3; j_gene: TRBJ2-1; d_gene: TRBD2; abundance: .; CDR3aa: CAISYSAGGKPYNEQFF; CDR3nt: TGTGCCATCAGTTATTCCGCGGGGGGTAAGCCCTACAATGAGCAGTTCTTC
v_gene: TRBV20-1; j_gene: TRBJ2-3; d_gene: TRBD2; abundance: .; CDR3aa: CSATTGGSTDTQYF; CDR3nt: TGCAGTGCAACGACGGGGGGTAGCACAGATACGCAGTATTTT
v_gene: TRBV6-1; j_gene: TRBJ2-1; d_gene: .; abundance: few; CDR3aa: CASRTITRVQSRQFF; CDR3nt: TGTGCCAGCAGAACCATTACCCGGGTCCAAAGTCGGCAGTTCTTC
v_gene: TRBV12-3/TRBV12-4; j_gene: TRBJ2-7; d_gene: TRBD1; abundance: few; CDR3aa: CASRYTTGTEQYF; CDR3nt: TGTGCCAGCAGATATACGACAGGGACCGAGCAGTACTTC
v_gene: TRBV7-9; j_gene: TRBJ2-7; d_gene: .; abundance: .; CDR3aa: CASSFGREGEQYF; CDR3nt: TGTGCCAGCAGCTTCGGCAGGGAAGGGGAGCAGTACTTC
v_gene: TRBV27; j_gene: TRBJ1-2; d_gene: TRBD1; abundance: few; CDR3aa: CASKDRGHYGYTF; CDR3nt: TGTGCCAGTAAAGACAGGGGGCACTATGGCTACACCTTC
v_gene: TRBV3-1; j_gene: TRBJ2-3; d_gene: TRBD1; abundance: .; CDR3aa: CASSQVGGLQYF; CDR3nt: TGTGCCAGCAGCCAAGTAGGGGGCCTTCAGTATTTT
v_gene: TRBV3-1; j_gene: TRBJ1-5; d_gene: .; abundance: many; CDR3aa: CASSQGYQPQHF; CDR3nt: TGTGCCAGCAGCCAAGGGTATCAGCCCCAGCATTTT
v_gene: TRBV9; j_gene: TRBJ2-3; d_gene: TRBD2; abundance: few; CDR3aa: CASSAGSGGRPFTDTQYF; CDR3nt: TGTGCCAGCAGCGCGGGTAGCGGGGGGCGACCATTCACAGATACGCAGTATTTT
v_gene: TRBV9; j_gene: TRBJ2-1; d_gene: .; abundance: few; CDR3aa: CASSVAVETRGDNEQFF; CDR3nt: TGTGCCAGCAGCGTAGCTGTAGAGACCCGAGGGGACAATGAGCAGTTCTTC
v_gene: TRBV29-1; j_gene: TRBJ2-7; d_gene: .; abundance: many; CDR3aa: CSALVGQTYEQYF; CDR3nt: TGCAGCGCACTCGTCGGACAGACCTACGAGCAGTACTTC
v_gene: TRBV7-2; j_gene: TRBJ2-4; d_gene: TRBD1; abundance: few; CDR3aa: CASSLFARQGAVQYF; CDR3nt: TGTGCCAGCAGCTTATTTGCCCGACAGGGTGCGGTTCAGTACTTC
v_gene: TRBV4-1; j_gene: TRBJ2-3; d_gene: .; abundance: many; CDR3aa: CASSQDPTDTQYF; CDR3nt: TGCGCCAGCAGCCAGGACCCCACAGATACGCAGTATTTT
v_gene: TRBV7-2; j_gene: TRBJ2-7; d_gene: TRBD1; abundance: few; CDR3aa: CASSPYPGTAYEQYF; CDR3nt: TGTGCCAGCAGCCCTTACCCCGGGACAGCCTACGAGCAGTACTTC
v_gene: TRBV6-2/TRBV6-3; j_gene: TRBJ2-5; d_gene: TRBD1; abundance: .; CDR3aa: CASSLNRGSQTQYF; CDR3nt: TGTGCCAGCTCCCTAAACAGGGGGTCGCAGACCCAGTACTTC
v_gene: TRBV27; j_gene: TRBJ1-1; d_gene: .; abundance: many; CDR3aa: CASSSLMRRGLYMNTEAFF; CDR3nt: TGTGCCAGCAGTTCCCTTATGAGAAGGGGCCTATACATGAACACTGAAGCTTTCTTT
v_gene: TRBV12-3/TRBV12-4; j_gene: TRBJ1-1; d_gene: .; abundance: many; CDR3aa: CASSKTALEAFF; CDR3nt: TGTGCCAGCAGCAAGACAGCCCTTGAAGCTTTCTTT
v_gene: TRBV7-2; j_gene: TRBJ1-1; d_gene: .; abundance: many; CDR3aa: CASSSKGQMNTEAFF; CDR3nt: TGTGCCAGCAGCTCCAAAGGACAGATGAACACTGAAGCTTTCTTT
v_gene: TRBV7-2; j_gene: TRBJ2-7; d_gene: .; abundance: .; CDR3aa: CASSLVLVSEQYF; CDR3nt: TGTGCCAGCAGCTTAGTACTAGTCTCCGAGCAGTACTTC
v_gene: TRBV20-1; j_gene: TRBJ2-5; d_gene: .; abundance: many; CDR3aa: CSAPYLDGMTQYF; CDR3nt: TGCAGTGCTCCATACCTGGATGGGATGACCCAGTACTTC
v_gene: TRBV7-2; j_gene: TRBJ2-7; d_gene: TRBD2; abundance: few; CDR3aa: CASSLEFGLAGGEQYF; CDR3nt: TGTGCCAGCAGCTTAGAATTCGGGCTAGCGGGGGGAGAGCAGTACTTC
v_gene: TRBV12-3/TRBV12-4; j_gene: TRBJ2-7; d_gene: TRBD1; abundance: .; CDR3aa: CASRTTGYEQYF; CDR3nt: TGTGCCAGCAGAACGACAGGGTACGAGCAGTACTTC
v_gene: TRBV20-1; j_gene: TRBJ1-3; d_gene: .; abundance: few; CDR3aa: CSAFEDPYSGNTIYF; CDR3nt: TGCAGCGCCTTTGAGGACCCTTACTCTGGAAACACCATATATTTT
v_gene: TRBV29-1; j_gene: TRBJ2-1; d_gene: TRBD2; abundance: few; CDR3aa: CSVGTSGRSGEQFF; CDR3nt: TGCAGCGTGGGGACTAGCGGGAGATCCGGTGAGCAGTTCTTC
v_gene: TRBV10-3; j_gene: TRBJ2-3; d_gene: TRBD2; abundance: many; CDR3aa: CAISGGASDTQYF; CDR3nt: TGTGCCATCAGCGGGGGGGCCTCAGATACGCAGTATTTT
v_gene: TRBV15; j_gene: TRBJ1-4; d_gene: .; abundance: few; CDR3aa: CATRGTWGEKLFF; CDR3nt: TGTGCCACCAGGGGGACCTGGGGTGAAAAACTGTTTTTT
v_gene: TRBV15; j_gene: TRBJ2-7; d_gene: TRBD2; abundance: few; CDR3aa: CATSTRGTGTSGELRGEQYF; CDR3nt: TGTGCCACCAGCACCCGAGGAACCGGGACTAGCGGGGAGCTACGAGGGGAGCAGTACTTC
v_gene: TRBV20-1; j_gene: TRBJ2-3; d_gene: .; abundance: .; CDR3aa: CSARDMGYGRDTQYF; CDR3nt: TGCAGTGCTAGAGATATGGGTTACGGAAGGGATACGCAGTATTTT
v_gene: TRBV20-1; j_gene: TRBJ2-5; d_gene: .; abundance: few; CDR3aa: CSAITGSETQYF; CDR3nt: TGCAGTGCCATAACAGGATCAGAGACCCAGTACTTC
v_gene: TRBV20-1; j_gene: TRBJ1-2; d_gene: .; abundance: .; CDR3aa: CSARAVGYTF; CDR3nt: TGCAGTGCTAGGGCCGTTGGCTACACCTTC
v_gene: TRBV18; j_gene: TRBJ1-1; d_gene: .; abundance: few; CDR3aa: CASSPFDTATEAFF; CDR3nt: TGTGCCAGCTCACCGTTCGACACGGCCACTGAAGCTTTCTTT
v_gene: TRBV20-1; j_gene: TRBJ2-1; d_gene: .; abundance: few; CDR3aa: CSAARDPGSSYNEQFF; CDR3nt: TGCAGTGCTGCCCGGGACCCAGGGAGCTCCTACAATGAGCAGTTCTTC
v_gene: TRBV28; j_gene: TRBJ2-4; d_gene: TRBD2; abundance: .; CDR3aa: CASTTGLAGGPAKNIQYF; CDR3nt: TGTGCCAGCACTACCGGACTAGCGGGAGGGCCGGCCAAAAACATTCAGTACTTC
v_gene: TRBV19; j_gene: TRBJ2-3; d_gene: .; abundance: few; CDR3aa: CASSPAGLAGGGTQYF; CDR3nt: TGTGCCAGTAGTCCGGCGGGTCTAGCCGGCGGTGGTACGCAGTATTTT
v_gene: TRBV7-2; j_gene: TRBJ2-4; d_gene: TRBD2; abundance: few; CDR3aa: CASSATSGGATKNIQYF; CDR3nt: TGTGCCAGCAGCGCCACTAGCGGGGGGGCCACCAAAAACATTCAGTACTTC
v_gene: TRBV20-1; j_gene: TRBJ2-7; d_gene: TRBD2; abundance: few; CDR3aa: CSARASSGGASEQYF; CDR3nt: TGCAGTGCTAGGGCGTCTAGCGGGGGGGCCAGCGAGCAGTACTTC
v_gene: TRBV7-9; j_gene: TRBJ1-6; d_gene: .; abundance: .; CDR3aa: CASSPFVDSPLHF; CDR3nt: TGTGCCAGCAGCCCGTTCGTAGATTCACCCCTCCACTTT
v_gene: TRBV7-2; j_gene: TRBJ2-7; d_gene: TRBD1; abundance: few; CDR3aa: CASSSGQGGPYEQYF; CDR3nt: TGTGCCAGCAGCTCGGGACAGGGGGGCCCCTACGAGCAGTACTTC
v_gene: TRBV11-2; j_gene: TRBJ1-3; d_gene: TRBD1; abundance: few; CDR3aa: CASRRVPRTGVGNTIYF; CDR3nt: TGTGCCAGCAGACGAGTGCCCCGAACAGGGGTTGGAAACACCATATATTTT
v_gene: TRBV7-8; j_gene: TRBJ1-2; d_gene: .; abundance: many; CDR3aa: CASRADTTDYGYTF; CDR3nt: TGTGCCAGCAGGGCAGATACGACAGACTATGGCTACACCTTC
v_gene: TRBV7-2; j_gene: TRBJ2-4; d_gene: TRBD2; abundance: .; CDR3aa: CASSLGLAGTLAKNIQYF; CDR3nt: TGTGCCAGCAGCTTAGGGCTAGCGGGGACATTAGCCAAAAACATTCAGTACTTC
v_gene: TRBV10-3; j_gene: TRBJ2-6; d_gene: .; abundance: .; CDR3aa: CAISESSYDSRSGANVLTF; CDR3nt: TGTGCCATCAGTGAGTCGAGTTACGACAGTCGCTCTGGGGCCAACGTCCTGACTTTC
v_gene: TRBV5-1; j_gene: TRBJ2-3; d_gene: .; abundance: .; CDR3aa: CASSSGGLAASTDTQYF; CDR3nt: TGCGCCAGCAGCTCTGGGGGGCTAGCGGCTTCCACAGATACGCAGTATTTT
v_gene: TRBV5-1; j_gene: TRBJ2-3; d_gene: TRBD1; abundance: few; CDR3aa: CASSTGQGASTDTQYF; CDR3nt: TGCGCCAGCAGCACCGGACAGGGGGCTAGCACAGATACGCAGTATTTT
v_gene: TRBV5-1; j_gene: TRBJ2-3; d_gene: .; abundance: many; CDR3aa: CASSPERSTDTQYF; CDR3nt: TGCGCCAGCAGCCCGGAGAGGAGCACAGATACGCAGTATTTT
v_gene: TRBV5-5; j_gene: TRBJ2-7; d_gene: .; abundance: few; CDR3aa: CASRMGGLISYEQYF; CDR3nt: TGTGCCAGCAGAATGGGGGGCCTAATCTCCTACGAGCAGTACTTC
v_gene: TRBV7-2; j_gene: TRBJ2-5; d_gene: .; abundance: medium-sized; CDR3aa: CASSLDSQETQYF; CDR3nt: TGTGCCAGCAGCTTAGATTCTCAAGAGACCCAGTACTTC